These 31 T cell receptor beta chains came from one sample sequenced in a study of Graves' ophthalmopathy and Graves' hyperthyroidism. The TCR beta CDR3 regions underwent amplification from RNA transcripts. RT-PCR was first run with HTBI primers, then multiplex PCR in a second round. TCRdb passed the multiplex PCR reads through MiXCR, listing each CDR3 protein once. The profile shows hundreds of thousands of distinct CDR3 sequences, about 20% of them singletons. Sequencing was done on a sample of peripheral blood. These receptors were collected from a woman in her late teens or twenties with stable Graves' hyperthyroidism. Some clones in this sample may be carry-over from other donors' samples.

In its sample, this clonotype was seen a few times. The chain carries TRBV9 and TRBJ2-2, with D possibly being TRBD2 (5 bases). This CDR3 has 13 amino acids. The germline V gene has CDR1 SGDLS and CDR2 YYNGEE. The V and J ends lost 3 bases and 6 bases respectively, with 9 bases between them. CDR3 DNA sequence: TGTGCCAGCAGCGCGGGGTGGGCCGGGGAGCTGTTTTTT. Amino acids: CASSAGWAGELFF.

Turning to this clonotype: A read error may produce the germline difference seen at one junction end. The chain uses TRBV6-5 and TRBJ1-5; D perhaps matches TRBD1 (6 bases). Germline CDR1 reads MNHEY; CDR2 reads SVGAGI. The CDR3 is made up of 16 amino acids. CDR3: CASSFTRGGINQPRHF. CDR3 in DNA: TGTGCCAGCAGTTTTACCAGGGGCGGCATCAATCAGCCCCGGCATTTT.

The table lists this clonotype with many counts. V and J are TRBV7-3 and TRBJ1-2, with a tentative D call TRBD1 (5 bases). The germline V gene encodes CDR1 SGHTA and CDR2 FQGTGA. V was pared by 1 base and J by 6 bases, with 12 bases between. CDR3 length: 14 amino acids. The CDR3 sequence: CASSLRDGGDGYTF. CDR3 in DNA: TGTGCCAGCAGCTTAAGGGACGGTGGGGATGGCTACACCTTC. The whole variable domain, filled in from reference TRBV7-3 and TRBJ1-2, reads GAGVSQTPSNKVTEKGKYVELRCDPISGHTALYWYRQSLGQGPEFLIYFQGTGAADDSGLPNDRFFAVRPEGSVSTLKIQRTERGDSAVYLCASSLRDGGDGYTFGSGTRLTVV.

To note about this clonotype: A much larger clone lies one base from this, so it may be a read error. The chain recombines TRBV20-1 with TRBJ2-7; 11 bases are shared with TRBD2. The germline gives CDR1 DFQATT, CDR2 SNEGSKA (reference sequence). The CDR3 loop spans 15 amino acids. Germline trimming cut 6 bases from V and 2 bases from J; bases unmatched to any gene: 9. CDR3 in amino acids: CSALTLAGDPYEQYV. CDR3 in DNA: TGCAGTGCCCTGACACTAGCGGGGGATCCCTACGAGCAGTACGTC.

The V and J genes are TRBV6-5 and TRBJ1-6; TRBD1 is a possible D gene (5 bases). V lost 7 bases and J 8 bases, leaving 12 bases between the germline ends. The CDR3 runs to 13 residues. The V gene's germline CDR1 is MNHEY and CDR2 SVGAGI. CDR3 in amino acids: CASTSTRDSPLHF. The CDR3 DNA reads TGTGCCAGCACCTCAACCAGGGATTCACCCCTCCACTTT.

The gene calls are TRBV10-3 and TRBJ2-5; D is unresolved. The CDR3 totals 13 residues. V was shortened by 0 bases and J by 5 bases, with 7 bases between the two germline ends. Germline lookup yields CDR1 ENHRY and CDR2 SYGVKD. The CDR3, as DNA: TGTGCCATCAGTGAGTCGACCTGGGAGACCCAGTACTTC. Translating gives CAISESTWETQYF.

The V and J genes are TRBV10-3 and TRBJ1-5; 8 nucleotides agree with TRBD1. Germline values: CDR1 ENHRY, CDR2 SYGVKD. J gave up 7 bases and V 3 bases, and 5 bases lay outside the gene matches. This CDR3 spans 14 amino acids. CDR3: CAISDRQGSQPQHF. In nucleotides, the CDR3 is TGTGCCATCAGTGACCGACAGGGGTCACAGCCCCAGCATTTT.

This clonotype was picked up many times. Given a much more abundant clone one base away, this may be a read error. This is likely a read error, given that the CDR3 carries no conserved phenylalanine or tryptophan at its end. The chain is built from TRBV12-3 or TRBV12-4 and TRBJ1-5, with D hard to call. V was cut by 5 bases and J by 2 bases, with 7 bases left in between. The CDR3 contains 13 residues. This CDR3 is CASSGRGNQPQHS. In DNA form, the CDR3 reads TGTGCCAGCAGTGGGAGGGGCAATCAGCCCCAGCATTCT.

The rearrangement uses TRBV12-3 or TRBV12-4 and TRBJ2-2; D is perhaps TRBD1 or TRBD2 (6 bases each). The CDR3 totals 15 residues. V shed 3 bases and J shed 4 bases, with 12 bases lying between them. The CDR3 DNA reads as TGTGCCAGCAGTTTGGGGGGACAACTCACCGGGGAGCTGTTTTTT. This gives the protein CASSLGGQLTGELFF.

This clonotype was seen just once. The chain uses TRBV7-9 and TRBJ1-2; TRBD1 matches 8 bases. Germline-derived CDR1 and CDR2 are SEHNR and FQNEAQ (reference sequence). The CDR3 consists of 15 residues. V lost 1 base, J lost 8 bases, and 9 bases stayed unmatched. CDR3 sequence reads: CASSLVQGTGAGYTF. CDR3 nucleotides: TGTGCCAGCAGCTTAGTTCAGGGGACAGGAGCCGGCTACACCTTC.

This clonotype was seen many times. This chain joins TRBV19 and TRBJ1-5; 7 positions match TRBD1. J was trimmed by 4 bases and V by 2 bases; bases with no gene match: 2. The CDR3 is made up of 14 amino acids. Per germline, CDR1 LNHDA and CDR2 SQIVND (reference sequence). CDR3 bases: TGTGCCAGTAGTATATGGGACAGTAATCAGCCCCAGCATTTT. Its protein is CASSIWDSNQPQHF.

This clonotype was observed a few times. J is TRBJ2-7 and V is TRBV7-9; 7 positions match TRBD1. Germline values: CDR1 SEHNR, CDR2 FQNEAQ (reference sequence). The CDR3 covers 14 residues. Trimming cost V 4 bases and J 3 bases; bases outside gene matches: 6. The CDR3 DNA reads TGTGCCAGCAGCTCTAGACAGGGTTTCTACGAGCAGTACTTC. Translated: CASSSRQGFYEQYF. Together with reference TRBV7-9 and TRBJ2-7, the CDR3 gives the full variable domain: DTGVSQNPRHKITKRGQNVTFRCDPISEHNRLYWYRQTLGQGPEFLTYFQNEAQLEKSRLLSDRFSAERPKGSFSTLEIQRTEQGDSAMYLCASSSRQGFYEQYFGPGTRLTVT.

This clonotype was picked up a small number of times. The chain combines TRBV20-1 with TRBJ2-2; 7 bases map to TRBD2. Trimming cost V 6 bases and J 2 bases; bases outside gene matches: 9. Germline CDR1 DFQATT, CDR2 SNEGSKA (reference sequence). The CDR3 spans 15 residues. The CDR3: CSAPGGRVNTGELFF. The CDR3 DNA sequence: TGCAGTGCCCCGGGCGGGAGAGTAAACACCGGGGAGCTGTTTTTT.

The chain carries TRBV12-3 or TRBV12-4 and TRBJ1-3, with D possibly matching TRBD1 (6 bases). Deletions cut 3 bases from V and 0 bases from J, with 9 bases between. This CDR3 region has 15 residues. The CDR3 DNA follows: TGTGCCAGCAGTTTTGGGGGCTTCTCTGGAAACACCATATATTTT. Translating it yields CASSFGGFSGNTIYF.

This clonotype has ten or more counts. The gene calls are TRBV12-3 or TRBV12-4 and TRBJ1-2; D is possibly TRBD1 (6 bases). The CDR3 is 14 amino acids. V was cut by 3 bases and J by 5 bases, with 13 bases left in between. CDR3 amino acids: CASSFPDSPYGYTF. CDR3 DNA sequence: TGTGCCAGCAGTTTCCCGGACAGCCCATATGGCTACACCTTC.

The V gene is TRBV12-3 or TRBV12-4, the J gene TRBJ2-5; the match to TRBD1 covers 9 bases. CDR3 length: 15 residues. V was pared by 4 bases and J by 0 bases, with 3 bases of the junction left unmatched. The chain's CDR3 is CASSSGTGYQETQYF. The CDR3 DNA is TGTGCCAGCAGTTCCGGGACAGGGTACCAAGAGACCCAGTACTTC.

In its sample, this clonotype was seen a few times. The CDR3 protein is CASSLRDSLPLHF. The CDR3 nucleotides are TGTGCCAGCAGTCTAAGGGACAGTCTACCCCTCCACTTT. This chain uses TRBV12-3 or TRBV12-4 with TRBJ1-6, with 7 positions matching TRBD1. With V trimmed by 5 bases and J by 12 bases, 7 bases remained unmatched. The CDR3 extends over 13 amino acids.

This clonotype has ten or more counts. The gene calls are TRBV28 and TRBJ2-7, with 9 bases aligning to TRBD1. J lost 3 bases, V lost 7 bases, and 16 bases had no gene match. The germline V gene encodes CDR1 MDHEN and CDR2 SYDVKM. This CDR3 is built from 17 residues. CDR3 loop: CASTEDRGWPLYYEQYF. The CDR3 bases are TGTGCCAGCACCGAAGACAGGGGGTGGCCCTTGTACTACGAGCAGTACTTC. Drawing the rest from reference TRBV28 and TRBJ2-7, the complete variable domain is DVKVTQSSRYLVKRTGEKVFLECVQDMDHENMFWYRQDPGLGLRLIYFSYDVKMKEKGDIPEGYSVSREKKERFSLILESASTNQTSMYLCASTEDRGWPLYYEQYFGPGTRLTVT.

This clonotype was picked up many times. The chain uses TRBV6-2 or TRBV6-3 and TRBJ2-7; 9 bases agree with TRBD1. The CDR3 has 14 amino acids. Germline V gene data show CDR1 as MNHEY and CDR2 as SVGEGT. J was trimmed by 1 base and V by 11 bases; bases with no gene match: 9. The chain's CDR3 is CAVIPTGGSYEQYF. The DNA of the CDR3 is TGTGCCGTCATACCGACAGGGGGTTCCTACGAGCAGTACTTC.

This clonotype was seen many times. V gene TRBV29-1 combines with J gene TRBJ1-5; no firm D call. Germline CDR1 is SQVTM and CDR2 is ANQGSEA. V gave up 4 bases and J gave up 0 bases, with 7 bases separating them. The CDR3 is made up of 13 amino acids. CDR3 in DNA: TGCAGCGTTGGAGGTAGTAGCAATCAGCCCCAGCATTTT. This encodes CSVGGSSNQPQHF.

This clonotype was detected many times. The chain uses TRBV6-2 or TRBV6-3 and TRBJ2-7, with 7 bases lining up with TRBD2. This CDR3 spans 13 amino acids. CDR1 and CDR2 (germline): MNHEY, SVGEGT. V lost 2 bases to trimming and J lost 3 bases; unmatched junction nucleotides: 1. The CDR3 loop reads CASSYAGVYEQYF. The CDR3 coding sequence is TGTGCCAGCAGTTACGCGGGAGTCTACGAGCAGTACTTC.

V and J are TRBV5-1 and TRBJ2-5; no clear D gene. V lost 0 bases and J lost 7, with 10 bases in between. Germline-derived CDR1 and CDR2 are SGHRS and YFSETQ. This CDR3 has 13 amino acids. The CDR3 loop reads CASSLESFGTQYF. Here the CDR3 DNA reads TGCGCCAGCAGCTTGGAAAGCTTCGGGACCCAGTACTTC.

This clonotype has a count of ten or more. V is TRBV28 and J is TRBJ1-2, with D maybe TRBD1 (5 bases). Germline CDR1 reads MDHEN; CDR2 reads SYDVKM. CDR3 size: 13 residues. Trimming pared 2 bases from V and 7 bases from J, leaving 11 bases between. In DNA, the CDR3 is TGTGCCAGCAGTTTAGCAGGGAGGTCTGGCTACACCTTC. Encoded protein: CASSLAGRSGYTF.

The CDR3 reads CASSPGRNPYEQYF. The CDR3 coding sequence is TGTGCCAGCAGCCCCGGAAGAAACCCCTACGAGCAGTACTTC. The V call is TRBV7-9, the J call TRBJ2-7; the D is unclear. CDR3 size: 14 residues. The V end was cut by 5 bases, the J end by 2 bases, with 13 bases between. Germline V gene data show CDR1 as SEHNR and CDR2 as FQNEAQ (reference sequence).

This clonotype was observed at least ten times. This chain links TRBV12-3 or TRBV12-4 with TRBJ2-2; TRBD2 might be the D (5 bases). The CDR3 runs to 16 residues. The germline V and J ends were trimmed by 2 bases and 5 bases, with 15 bases remaining between them. CDR3 in DNA: TGTGCCAGCAGTTTAATCGAGGGAGTGGGAACCGGGGAGCTGTTTTTT. Protein sequence: CASSLIEGVGTGELFF.

This clonotype was picked up many times. The J gene is TRBJ1-1, the V gene TRBV5-1; D not resolved. V was trimmed by 1 base and J by 6 bases, leaving 10 bases between them. Germline V lookup: CDR1 SGHRS, CDR2 YFSETQ. This CDR3 comprises 13 residues. CDR3 bases: TGCGCCAGCAGCTTGTTCTCGGGAGCTGAAGCTTTCTTT. Translating it yields CASSLFSGAEAFF.

This clonotype occurred many times. V is TRBV28 and J is TRBJ1-1; D is unclear. V was shortened by 6 bases and J by 1 base, with 12 bases between the two germline ends. The CDR3 is 14 residues long. Germline V gene data show CDR1 as MDHEN and CDR2 as SYDVKM. For the CDR3, the DNA is TGTGCCAGCAGCTTAAGCCAGACGAACACTGAAGCTTTCTTT. Translation: CASSLSQTNTEAFF. Filled out from reference TRBV28 and TRBJ1-1, the complete variable domain reads DVKVTQSSRYLVKRTGEKVFLECVQDMDHENMFWYRQDPGLGLRLIYFSYDVKMKEKGDIPEGYSVSREKKERFSLILESASTNQTSMYLCASSLSQTNTEAFFGQGTRLTVV.

V is TRBV6-1 and J is TRBJ1-1; D is perhaps TRBD1 (5 bases). Germline V gives CDR1 MNHNS, CDR2 SASEGT. The CDR3 covers 15 residues. Trimming shortened V by 5 bases and J by 0 bases, and 13 bases separated the two germline ends. In nucleotides, the CDR3 is TGTGCCAGCAGTCGAGCGGGGGGTATGAACACTGAAGCTTTCTTT. It codes for CASSRAGGMNTEAFF.

The CDR3 protein is CASSIADSSYEQYF. CDR3 DNA sequence: TGTGCCAGTAGTATAGCGGACTCTTCCTACGAGCAGTACTTC. The chain combines TRBV19 with TRBJ2-7; possibly TRBD2 for D (5 bases). In germline, CDR1 is LNHDA, CDR2 SQIVND (reference sequence). This CDR3 comprises 14 residues. V lost 1 base and J lost 1, with 8 bases in between.

The chain employs TRBV6-1 and TRBJ2-5; D perhaps matches TRBD1 (5 bases). CDR1 MNHNS and CDR2 SASEGT come from the germline V gene. Trimming pared 6 bases from V and 2 bases from J, leaving 10 bases between. The CDR3 runs 13 residues. CDR3 protein: CASRVQGQETQYF. The CDR3 DNA follows: TGTGCCAGCAGAGTCCAGGGACAAGAGACCCAGTACTTC.

This clonotype came up many times. The chain employs TRBV28 and TRBJ1-2; D is perhaps TRBD1 (5 bases). Germline CDR1 is MDHEN and CDR2 is SYDVKM. The ends were cut back, 3 bases at V and 2 bases at J, with 7 bases in the middle. The CDR3 extends over 13 amino acids. The CDR3: CASSFDRNYGYTF. The CDR3 nucleotides read TGTGCCAGCAGTTTCGACAGAAACTATGGCTACACCTTC.